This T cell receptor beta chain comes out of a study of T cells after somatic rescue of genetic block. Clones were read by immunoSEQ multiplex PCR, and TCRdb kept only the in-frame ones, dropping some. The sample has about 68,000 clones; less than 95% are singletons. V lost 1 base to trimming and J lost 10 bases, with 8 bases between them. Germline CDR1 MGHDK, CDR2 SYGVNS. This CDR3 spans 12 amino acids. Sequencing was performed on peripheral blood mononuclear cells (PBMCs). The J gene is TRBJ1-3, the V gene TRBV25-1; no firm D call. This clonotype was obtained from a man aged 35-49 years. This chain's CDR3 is CASSESGKTIYF. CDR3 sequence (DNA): TGTGCCAGCAGTGAATCGGGTAAAACCATATATTTT.